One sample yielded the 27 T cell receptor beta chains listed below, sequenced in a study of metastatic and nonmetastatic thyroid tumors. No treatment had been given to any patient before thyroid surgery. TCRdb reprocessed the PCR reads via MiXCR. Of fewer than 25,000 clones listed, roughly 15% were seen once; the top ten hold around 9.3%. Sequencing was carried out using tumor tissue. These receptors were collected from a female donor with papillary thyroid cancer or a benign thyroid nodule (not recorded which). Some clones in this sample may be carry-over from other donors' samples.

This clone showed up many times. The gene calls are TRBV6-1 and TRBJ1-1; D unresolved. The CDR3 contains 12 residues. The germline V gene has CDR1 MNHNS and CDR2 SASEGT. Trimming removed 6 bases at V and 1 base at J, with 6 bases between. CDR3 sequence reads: CASSVGNTEAFF. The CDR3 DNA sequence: TGTGCCAGCAGCGTGGGGAACACTGAAGCTTTCTTT.

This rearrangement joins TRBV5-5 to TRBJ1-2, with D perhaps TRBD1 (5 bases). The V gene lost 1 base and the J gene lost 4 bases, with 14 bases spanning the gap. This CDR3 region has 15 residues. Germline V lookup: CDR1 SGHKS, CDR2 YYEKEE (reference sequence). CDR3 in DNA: TGTGCCAGCAGCTTGAATCAGGGAATGGGCTATGGCTACACCTTC. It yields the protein CASSLNQGMGYGYTF.

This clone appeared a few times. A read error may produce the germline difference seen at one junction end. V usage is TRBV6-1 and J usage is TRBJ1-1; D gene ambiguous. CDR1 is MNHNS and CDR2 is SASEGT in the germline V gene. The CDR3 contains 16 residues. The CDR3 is CARSESVPRRTHEAFF. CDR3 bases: TGTGCCAGAAGTGAAAGTGTCCCAAGGAGGACCCATGAAGCTTTCTTT.

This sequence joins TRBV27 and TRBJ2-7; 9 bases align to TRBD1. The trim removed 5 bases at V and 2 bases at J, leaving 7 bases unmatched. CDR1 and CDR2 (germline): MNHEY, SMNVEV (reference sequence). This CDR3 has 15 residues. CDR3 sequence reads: CASSEIRDRAYEQYF. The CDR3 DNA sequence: TGTGCCAGCAGTGAAATCCGGGACAGGGCCTACGAGCAGTACTTC.

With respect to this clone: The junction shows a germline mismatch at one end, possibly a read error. The CDR3 spells CASSEWGGVVTEPFF. DNA of the CDR3: TGTGCCAGCAGTGAATGGGGGGGAGTAGTCACTGAACCTTTCTTT. V usage is TRBV25-1 and J usage is TRBJ1-1, with D perhaps matching TRBD1 (5 bases). The CDR3 has 15 residues. Germline V CDR1 and CDR2: MGHDK, SYGVNS.

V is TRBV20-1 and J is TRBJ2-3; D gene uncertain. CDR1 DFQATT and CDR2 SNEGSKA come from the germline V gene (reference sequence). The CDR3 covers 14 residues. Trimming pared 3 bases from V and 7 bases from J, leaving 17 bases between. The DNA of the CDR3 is TGCAGTGCTAGTGGCCTATCGGTGACATATACGCAGTATTTT. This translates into CSASGLSVTYTQYF.

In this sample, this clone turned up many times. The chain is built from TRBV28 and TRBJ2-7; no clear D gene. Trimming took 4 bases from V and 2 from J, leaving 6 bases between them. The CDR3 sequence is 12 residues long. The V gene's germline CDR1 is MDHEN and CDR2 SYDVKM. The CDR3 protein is CASSSSAYEQYF. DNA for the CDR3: TGTGCCAGCAGTTCCTCGGCCTACGAGCAGTACTTC.

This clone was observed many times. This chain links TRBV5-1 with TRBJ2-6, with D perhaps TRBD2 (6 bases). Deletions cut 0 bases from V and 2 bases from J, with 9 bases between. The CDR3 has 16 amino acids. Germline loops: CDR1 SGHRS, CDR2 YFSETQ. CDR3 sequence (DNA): TGCGCCAGCAGCTTGGAGGGGACTGCTGGGGCCAACGTCCTGACTTTC. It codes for CASSLEGTAGANVLTF.

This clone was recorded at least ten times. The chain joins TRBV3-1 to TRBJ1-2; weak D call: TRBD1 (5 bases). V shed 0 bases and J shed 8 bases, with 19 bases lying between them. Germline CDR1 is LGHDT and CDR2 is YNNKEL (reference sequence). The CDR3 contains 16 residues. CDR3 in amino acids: CASSQDLRDPRGGYTF. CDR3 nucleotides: TGTGCCAGCAGCCAAGATCTGAGGGACCCGAGGGGCGGCTACACCTTC.

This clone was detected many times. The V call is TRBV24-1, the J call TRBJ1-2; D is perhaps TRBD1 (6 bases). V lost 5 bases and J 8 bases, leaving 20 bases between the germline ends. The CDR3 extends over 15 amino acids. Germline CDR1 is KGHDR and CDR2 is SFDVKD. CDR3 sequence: CATSGTGQFEDGYTF. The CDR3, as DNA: TGTGCCACCAGTGGAACGGGACAATTTGAGGACGGCTACACCTTC.

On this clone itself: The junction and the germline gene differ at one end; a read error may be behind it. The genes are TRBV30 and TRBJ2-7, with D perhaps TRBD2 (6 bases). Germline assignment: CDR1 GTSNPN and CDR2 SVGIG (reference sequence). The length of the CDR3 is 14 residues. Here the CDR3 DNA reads TGTGCCTGTAGTGTGAATCGGGGGTACTACGAGCAGTACTTC. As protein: CACSVNRGYYEQYF. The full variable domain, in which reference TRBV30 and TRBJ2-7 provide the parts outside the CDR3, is SQTIHQWPATLVQPVGSPLSLECTVEGTSNPNLYWYRQAAGRGLQLLFYSVGIGQISSEVPQNLSASRPQDRQFILSSKKLLLSDSGFYLCACSVNRGYYEQYFGPGTRLTVT.

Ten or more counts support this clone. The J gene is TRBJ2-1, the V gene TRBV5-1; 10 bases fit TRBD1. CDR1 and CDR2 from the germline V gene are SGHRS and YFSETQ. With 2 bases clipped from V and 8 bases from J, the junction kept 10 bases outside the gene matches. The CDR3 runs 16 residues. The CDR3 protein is CASSLRAGQGSYEQFF. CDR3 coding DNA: TGCGCCAGCAGCTTAAGGGCGGGACAGGGGAGCTATGAGCAGTTCTTC.

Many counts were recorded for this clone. CDR3 loop: CASSFRGRVTNTQYF. The CDR3, as DNA: TGTGCCAGCAGTTTTAGGGGGAGGGTGACTAATACGCAGTATTTT. The chain is built from TRBV12-3 or TRBV12-4 and TRBJ2-3, with a tentative D call TRBD2 (7 bases). V gave up 3 bases and J gave up 7 bases, with 17 bases separating them. The CDR3 has 15 amino acids.

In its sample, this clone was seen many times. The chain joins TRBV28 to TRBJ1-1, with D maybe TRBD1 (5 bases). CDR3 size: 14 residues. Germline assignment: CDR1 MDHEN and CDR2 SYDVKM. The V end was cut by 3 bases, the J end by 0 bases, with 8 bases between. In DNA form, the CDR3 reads TGTGCCAGCAGTTTTAAGGGGCTGAACACTGAAGCTTTCTTT. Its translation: CASSFKGLNTEAFF.

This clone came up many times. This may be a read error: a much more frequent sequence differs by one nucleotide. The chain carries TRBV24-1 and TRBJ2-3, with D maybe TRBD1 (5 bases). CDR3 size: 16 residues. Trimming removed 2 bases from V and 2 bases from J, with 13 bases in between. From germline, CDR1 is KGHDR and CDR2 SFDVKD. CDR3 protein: CATSDSWAGHTDTQYF. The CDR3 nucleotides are TGTGCCACCAGTGATTCCTGGGCAGGGCACACAGATACGCAGTATTTT.

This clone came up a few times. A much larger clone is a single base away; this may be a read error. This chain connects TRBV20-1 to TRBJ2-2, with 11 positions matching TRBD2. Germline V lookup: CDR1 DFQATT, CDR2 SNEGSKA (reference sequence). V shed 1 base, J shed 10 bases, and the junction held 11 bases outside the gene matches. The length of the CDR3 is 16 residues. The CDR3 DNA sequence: TGCAGTGCTAGAGGTAGCGGGGGGGCCTCGACCCTGGAGCTGTTTTTT. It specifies CSARGSGGASTLELFF.

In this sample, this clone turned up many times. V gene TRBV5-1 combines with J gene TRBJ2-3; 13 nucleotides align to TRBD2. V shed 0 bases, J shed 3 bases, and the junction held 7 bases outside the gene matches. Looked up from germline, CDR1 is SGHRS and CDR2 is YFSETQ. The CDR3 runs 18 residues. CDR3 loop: CASSLGLAGGLRTDTQYF. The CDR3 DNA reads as TGCGCCAGCAGCTTGGGACTAGCGGGGGGTTTGAGAACAGATACGCAGTATTTT. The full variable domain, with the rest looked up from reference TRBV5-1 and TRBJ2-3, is KAGVTQTPRYLIKTRGQQVTLSCSPISGHRSVSWYQQTPGQGLQFLFEYFSETQRNKGNFPGRFSGRQFSNSRSEMNVSTLELGDSALYLCASSLGLAGGLRTDTQYFGPGTRLTVL.

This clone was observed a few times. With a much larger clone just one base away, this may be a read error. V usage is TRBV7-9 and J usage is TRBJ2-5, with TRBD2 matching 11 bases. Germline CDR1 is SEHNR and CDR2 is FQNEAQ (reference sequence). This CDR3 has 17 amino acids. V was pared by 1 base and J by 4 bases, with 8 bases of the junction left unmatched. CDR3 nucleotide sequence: TGTGCCAGCAGCTTAGACGGACTAGCGGGTAACGCAGAGACCCAGTACTTC. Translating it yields CASSLDGLAGNAETQYF.

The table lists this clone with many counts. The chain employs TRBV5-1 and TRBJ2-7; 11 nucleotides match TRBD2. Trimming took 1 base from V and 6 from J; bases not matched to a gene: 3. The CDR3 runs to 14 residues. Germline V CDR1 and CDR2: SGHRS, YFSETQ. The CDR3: CASSLTSGSVEQYF. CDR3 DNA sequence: TGCGCCAGCAGCTTGACTAGCGGGAGCGTCGAGCAGTACTTC.

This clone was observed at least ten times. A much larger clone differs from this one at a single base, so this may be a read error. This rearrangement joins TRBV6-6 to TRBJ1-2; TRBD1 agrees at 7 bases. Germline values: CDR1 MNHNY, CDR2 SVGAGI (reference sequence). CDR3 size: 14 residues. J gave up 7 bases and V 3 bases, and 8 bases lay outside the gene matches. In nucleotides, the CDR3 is TGTGCCAGCAGTTATTTCCCAGGGGGTGGTGGCTACACCTTC. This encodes CASSYFPGGGGYTF.

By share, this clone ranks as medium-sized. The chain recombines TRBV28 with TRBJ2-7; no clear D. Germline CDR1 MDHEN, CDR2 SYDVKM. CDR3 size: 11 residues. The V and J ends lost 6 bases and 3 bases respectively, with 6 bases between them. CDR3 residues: CASRAYYEQYF. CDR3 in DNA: TGTGCCAGCAGGGCCTACTACGAGCAGTACTTC.

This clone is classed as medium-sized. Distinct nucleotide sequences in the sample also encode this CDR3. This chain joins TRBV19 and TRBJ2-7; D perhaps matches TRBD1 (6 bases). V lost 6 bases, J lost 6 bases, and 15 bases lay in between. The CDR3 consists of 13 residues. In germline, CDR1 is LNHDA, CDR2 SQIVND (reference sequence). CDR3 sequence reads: CASSPLGAVEQYF. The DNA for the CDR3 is TGTGCCAGTAGCCCCCTGGGGGCGGTCGAGCAGTACTTC.

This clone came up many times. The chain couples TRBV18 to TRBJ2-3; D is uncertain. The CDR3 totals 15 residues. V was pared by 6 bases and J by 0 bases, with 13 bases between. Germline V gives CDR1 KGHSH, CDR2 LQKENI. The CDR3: CASSPRDFSTDTQYF. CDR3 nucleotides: TGTGCCAGCTCCCCCAGAGATTTTAGCACAGATACGCAGTATTTT.

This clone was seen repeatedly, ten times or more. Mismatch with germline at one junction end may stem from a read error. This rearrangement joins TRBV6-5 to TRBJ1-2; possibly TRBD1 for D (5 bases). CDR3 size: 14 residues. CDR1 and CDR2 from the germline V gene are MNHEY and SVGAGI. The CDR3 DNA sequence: TGTGCCAGCAGTTACCAGGGCGGAAACTATGGCTGCACCTTC. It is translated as CASSYQGGNYGCTF.

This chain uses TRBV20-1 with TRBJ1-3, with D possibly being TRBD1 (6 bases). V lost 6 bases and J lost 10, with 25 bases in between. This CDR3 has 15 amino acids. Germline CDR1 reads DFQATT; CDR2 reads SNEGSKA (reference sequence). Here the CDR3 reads CSAIDRTHSGRTIYF. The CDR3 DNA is TGCAGTGCCATAGACAGGACCCACTCTGGAAGAACCATATATTTT.

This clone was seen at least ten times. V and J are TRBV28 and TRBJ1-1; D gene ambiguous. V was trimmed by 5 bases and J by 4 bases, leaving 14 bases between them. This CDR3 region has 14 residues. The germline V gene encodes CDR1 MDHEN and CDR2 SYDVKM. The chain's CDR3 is CASSAPGMSTEAFF. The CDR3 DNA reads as TGTGCCAGCAGTGCCCCGGGGATGAGCACTGAAGCTTTCTTT.

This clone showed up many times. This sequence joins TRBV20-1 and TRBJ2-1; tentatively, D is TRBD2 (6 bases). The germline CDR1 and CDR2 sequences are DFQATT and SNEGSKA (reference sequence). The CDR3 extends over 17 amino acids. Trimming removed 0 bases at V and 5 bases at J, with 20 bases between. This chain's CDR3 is CSARDWLAAVDDNEQFF. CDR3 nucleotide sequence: TGCAGTGCTAGAGACTGGTTAGCGGCGGTAGACGACAATGAGCAGTTCTTC.